The clone carrying this T cell receptor (beta chain) showed up many times. Its specificity is not known. These data originate in a study of breast tumors, draining lymph nodes, adjacent tissues. Findings and limits, study-wide: Tumors had less TCR diversity than lymph nodes, more than nontumor tissue. The lymph node origin of tumor T cells was framed as consistent with a hypothesis, not demonstrated. Luminal-like breast cancer showed significantly higher tumor–nontumor repertoire similarity than basal-like.

Germline assignment: CDR1 MNHNS and CDR2 SASEGT. The CDR3 contains 16 residues. V dropped 6 bases and J dropped 2; count of bases not matched to a gene: 9. TCRdb reprocessed the multiplex PCR reads with MiXCR, giving one entry per CDR3 protein. This sample has approximately 22,000 distinct CDR3 sequences, with around 50% found just once. Material for sequencing was breast tumor tissue. The chain couples TRBV6-1 to TRBJ1-2; 10 nucleotides line up with TRBD1. This TCR derives from a female donor with breast cancer. Some clones in this sample may be carry-over from other donors' samples. In DNA form, the CDR3 reads TGTGCCAGCAGGAAAACCGGGACAGGGGCGAACTATGGCTACACCTTC. This codes for CASRKTGTGANYGYTF.